This TCR beta chain was documented in a study of T cells in localized non-small cell lung cancer. Notes on the study in general: Those with higher blood T cell density had longer overall survival. Appearance in adjacent lung was seen for a median about 58 of the top 100 tumor clones. Because sequencing included only one region (of the tumor), heterogeneity remains possible. Uninvolved adjacent lung showed the highest T cell clonality, exceeding tumor.

Turning to this clone: Its antigen is not identified.

Assay: immunoSEQ multiplex PCR; the TCRdb copy retains only in-frame clones and omits some. The profile covers tens of thousands of clones, with roughly 75% appearing a single time and more than 15% taken by the ten largest. The clonotype was recovered from a male donor older than 55 with stage III squamous cell lung carcinoma. The sequencing here drew on peripheral blood, taken before any cancer treatment.

The CDR3 nucleotides read TGTGCCAGCTCACCACCGGAGACTAATGAAAAACTGTTTTTT. Protein sequence: CASSPPETNEKLFF. The chain carries TRBV18 and TRBJ1-4; D call uncertain. CDR3 size: 14 residues. The V end was cut by 0 bases, the J end by 2 bases, with 4 bases between. Per the germline V gene, CDR1 is KGHSH and CDR2 is LQKENI.